These 10 T cell receptor beta chains came from one sample sequenced in a study of PD-L1 blockade in urothelial cancer. Data came from immunoSEQ multiplex PCR; TCRdb stores just in-frame clones and leaves some out. The repertoire holds tens of thousands of clones, with around 84% as singletons. This specimen consisted of PBMCs, obtained around atezolizumab (anti-PD-L1) treatment. The receptors originated from a man between 65 and 85 years old with urothelial cancer.

V and J are TRBV9 and TRBJ1-5; 7 bases map to TRBD1. Germline loops: CDR1 SGDLS, CDR2 YYNGEE. The V and J ends lost 3 bases and 5 bases, in that order; junction bases with no gene match: 8. This CDR3 region has 15 residues. The CDR3 reads CASSERDSLHQPQHF. The DNA of the CDR3 is TGTGCCAGCAGCGAGAGGGACAGTCTTCATCAGCCCCAGCATTTT.

This chain joins TRBV18 and TRBJ1-3, with D possibly matching TRBD1 (5 bases). The CDR3 extends over 15 amino acids. Germline-derived CDR1 and CDR2 are KGHSH and LQKENI. With 10 bases removed from V and 1 base from J, the gap between germline ends came to 17 bases. CDR3 DNA sequence: TGTGCCACCGCTCCAGGGCAGGGTTCTGGAAACACCATATATTTT. This codes for CATAPGQGSGNTIYF.

The chain combines TRBV5-6 with TRBJ2-1; D call uncertain. With 0 bases removed from V and 15 bases from J, the gap between germline ends came to 10 bases. Per the germline V gene, CDR1 is SGHDT and CDR2 is YYEEEE. CDR3 size: 11 residues. As DNA, the CDR3 is TGTGCCAGCAGCTTGGCCCGGGTTACGTTCTTC. The encoded protein is CASSLARVTFF.

This rearrangement joins TRBV6-6 to TRBJ1-1; D unresolved. Germline V gives CDR1 MNHNY, CDR2 SVGAGI (reference sequence). This CDR3 is 13 amino acids long. V was trimmed by 6 bases and J by 2 bases, leaving 10 bases between them. The CDR3 is CASSQAGNTEAFF. In DNA, the CDR3 is TGTGCCAGCAGCCAAGCGGGCAACACTGAAGCTTTCTTT.

The chain joins TRBV5-4 to TRBJ1-1; possible D gene TRBD1, 5 bases. Germline lookup yields CDR1 SGHNT and CDR2 YYREEE (reference sequence). CDR3 length equals 13 residues. V gave up 0 bases and J gave up 8 bases, with 11 bases separating them. This chain's CDR3 is CASSLVRGREAFF. The CDR3 DNA reads TGTGCCAGCAGCTTGGTGCGGGGGAGGGAAGCTTTCTTT.

The chain combines TRBV7-2 with TRBJ2-1, with 8 bases identical to TRBD2. Germline CDR1 SGHTA, CDR2 FQGNSA. This CDR3 comprises 14 residues. The ends lost 5 bases at V and 5 bases at J; junction bases unmatched: 5. In nucleotides, the CDR3 is TGTGCCAGCAGCATGGGGACTAGACACAATGAGCAGTTCTTC. This encodes CASSMGTRHNEQFF.

The chain links TRBV30 to TRBJ1-1, with a weak D call TRBD1 (5 bases). The length of the CDR3 is 14 residues. CDR1 is GTSNPN, CDR2 SVGIG, per germline (reference sequence). V was trimmed by 0 bases and J by 4 bases, leaving 12 bases between them. CDR3 sequence (DNA): TGTGCCTGGAGTGTTGGGGCCTCCAGCACTGAAGCTTTCTTT. This codes for CAWSVGASSTEAFF.

Only one count was recorded for this clone. The rearrangement uses TRBV10-1 and TRBJ2-7; 8 nucleotides match TRBD2. CDR1 and CDR2 (germline): WNHNN, SYGVQD (reference sequence). The V and J ends lost 5 bases and 5 bases, in that order; junction bases with no gene match: 11. The CDR3 is 15 amino acids. The DNA of the CDR3 is TGCGCCAGCAGTCCAAAACTAGCGGCCTTGCACGAGCAGTACTTC. The encoded protein is CASSPKLAALHEQYF.

J is TRBJ2-1 and V is TRBV11-3; 11 positions agree with TRBD1. Germline V gives CDR1 SGHNT, CDR2 YENEEA. J lost 5 bases, V lost 7 bases, and 4 bases had no gene match. The CDR3 consists of 14 residues. The CDR3: CASTPGQGDNEQFF. DNA of the CDR3: TGTGCCAGCACGCCGGGACAGGGGGACAATGAGCAGTTCTTC.

This sequence joins TRBV28 and TRBJ1-5, with D hard to call. The V and J ends lost 5 bases and 5 bases respectively, with 7 bases between them. There are 12 residues in the CDR3. Germline CDR1 and CDR2: MDHEN and SYDVKM. CDR3 region: CASSPSDQPQHF. CDR3 nucleotides: TGTGCCAGCAGTCCTTCAGATCAGCCCCAGCATTTT.